A single sample gave rise to the 29 T cell receptor beta chains below, sequenced in a study of T cell changes during pregnancy in multiple sclerosis. Profiling relied on immunoSEQ multiplex PCR, and the TCRdb table lists in-frame clones only, not all of them. Of about 80,000 clones in the sample, about 89% were seen once. The specimen comprised peripheral blood, sampled before pregnancy. Every receptor here comes from a female donor with multiple sclerosis, enrolled in a pregnancy study.

The CDR3 is CASSITTGSNTEAFF. In DNA form, the CDR3 reads TGTGCCAGCAGCATTACGACAGGATCGAACACTGAAGCTTTCTTT. The chain couples TRBV5-4 to TRBJ1-1, with D tentatively TRBD1 (6 bases). The length of the CDR3 is 15 residues. Trimming stripped 4 bases from V and 1 base from J, with 14 bases between. Per germline, CDR1 SGHNT and CDR2 YYREEE (reference sequence).

The rearrangement joins TRBV14 to TRBJ1-2, with D perhaps matching TRBD1 (6 bases). The V gene lost 7 bases and the J gene lost 8 bases, with 11 bases spanning the gap. Germline values: CDR1 SGHDN, CDR2 FVKESK. The length of the CDR3 is 11 residues. The CDR3 DNA is TGTGCCAGCACCTGGGACAACGGCTACACCTTC. The encoded protein is CASTWDNGYTF.

This chain connects TRBV5-6 to TRBJ2-5, with D uncertain. CDR3 length: 12 residues. V dropped 3 bases and J dropped 5 bases, with 8 bases sitting between them. Germline assignment: CDR1 SGHDT and CDR2 YYEEEE. CDR3 sequence: CASSSFGETQYF. The CDR3 DNA sequence: TGTGCCAGCAGCTCCTTCGGGGAGACCCAGTACTTC.

This clone was seen at least ten times. V gene TRBV30 combines with J gene TRBJ1-1; D is perhaps TRBD1 (5 bases). The V end lost 2 bases, the J end lost 1 base, and 14 bases lay between the germline ends. In germline, CDR1 is GTSNPN, CDR2 SVGIG (reference sequence). There are 15 residues in the CDR3. DNA for the CDR3: TGTGCCTGGAGTCGGGGGGATCGGCGGAACACTGAAGCTTTCTTT. Encoded protein: CAWSRGDRRNTEAFF.

The chain links TRBV7-6 to TRBJ2-7; D is unresolved. V dropped 3 bases and J dropped 3 bases, with 18 bases sitting between them. The germline gives CDR1 SGHVS, CDR2 FNYEAQ. The CDR3 contains 16 residues. This CDR3 reads CASSLAPAAGDYEQYF. In nucleotides, the CDR3 is TGTGCCAGCAGCTTGGCCCCAGCTGCAGGCGACTACGAGCAGTACTTC. Filled out from reference TRBV7-6 and TRBJ2-7, the complete variable domain reads GAGVSQSPRYKVTKRGQDVALRCDPISGHVSLYWYRQALGQGPEFLTYFNYEAQQDKSGLPNDRFSAERPEGSISTLTIQRTEQRDSAMYRCASSLAPAAGDYEQYFGPGTRLTVT.

CDR3 in DNA: TGTGCCAGCAGCAGAAGCGGGGGGGCCAACAATGAGCAGTTCTTC. It yields the protein CASSRSGGANNEQFF. The genes are TRBV11-2 and TRBJ2-1, with TRBD2 matching 10 bases. CDR1 and CDR2 (germline): SGHAT, FQNNGV. CDR3 length: 15 residues. V was clipped by 5 bases and J by 5 bases; unmatched bases: 6.

This clone was found once. The V call is TRBV5-6, the J call TRBJ2-2; D is ambiguous. V lost 0 bases and J lost 0, with 9 bases in between. The CDR3 extends over 16 amino acids. Germline V gives CDR1 SGHDT, CDR2 YYEEEE. Written as DNA, the CDR3 is TGTGCCAGCAGCTTGGGCATGAGCGCGAACACCGGGGAGCTGTTTTTT. It translates to CASSLGMSANTGELFF.

The rearrangement links TRBV6-6 to TRBJ1-5; no reliable D call. This CDR3 has 15 residues. CDR1 and CDR2 (germline): MNHNY, SVGAGI (reference sequence). Trimming cost V 2 bases and J 7 bases, with 15 bases left between them. The CDR3 DNA follows: TGTGCCAGCAGTTACCAGCGGGGATGGGTGCAGCCCCAGCATTTT. Translation gives CASSYQRGWVQPQHF.

The chain uses TRBV10-3 and TRBJ1-5, with TRBD1 identical over 7 bases. The CDR3 length is 13 residues. Germline V gene data show CDR1 as ENHRY and CDR2 as SYGVKD. V lost 6 bases and J lost 5; bases outside the gene matches: 4. The CDR3 DNA is TGTGCCATCAGAGACAGGGAGGATCAGCCCCAGCATTTT. Its protein product is CAIRDREDQPQHF.

The chain combines TRBV5-4 with TRBJ1-1; 7 bases are a match to TRBD1. Trimming cost V 4 bases and J 3 bases; bases outside gene matches: 6. Germline-derived CDR1 and CDR2 are SGHNT and YYREEE (reference sequence). The CDR3 is made up of 14 amino acids. The CDR3: CASSRQGLDTEAFF. CDR3 in DNA: TGTGCCAGCAGCCGACAGGGTTTGGACACTGAAGCTTTCTTT.

The chain uses TRBV9 and TRBJ2-7; the D is unclear. V gave up 1 base and J gave up 12 bases, with 14 bases separating them. Germline V CDR1 and CDR2: SGDLS, YYNGEE. The CDR3 contains 12 residues. DNA of the CDR3: TGTGCCAGCAGCGTATATGATGGGCCCTCGTACTTC. This translates into CASSVYDGPSYF.

V and J are TRBV9 and TRBJ2-3; TRBD2 matches at 8 bases. Trimming at V came to 3 bases and at J to 3 bases, leaving 6 bases not matched to a gene. Germline V gene sequence: CDR1 SGDLS, CDR2 YYNGEE. The CDR3 is made up of 15 amino acids. CDR3 amino acids: CASSGGGLTTDTQYF. The CDR3 bases are TGTGCCAGCAGCGGCGGGGGGCTAACAACAGATACGCAGTATTTT.

The J gene is TRBJ1-1, the V gene TRBV7-9, with 8 bases identical to TRBD1. CDR1 and CDR2 from the germline V gene are SEHNR and FQNEAQ (reference sequence). CDR3 length: 16 residues. Trimming cost V 5 bases and J 4 bases; bases outside gene matches: 12. This chain's CDR3 is CASSPGPDRGPTEAFF. In DNA form, the CDR3 reads TGTGCCAGCAGCCCCGGCCCCGACAGGGGACCCACTGAAGCTTTCTTT.

J is TRBJ1-2 and V is TRBV9; possible D gene TRBD1, 5 bases. Germline V gives CDR1 SGDLS, CDR2 YYNGEE. The CDR3 extends over 13 amino acids. The V and J ends lost 0 bases and 6 bases respectively, with 9 bases between them. The CDR3 DNA reads as TGTGCCAGCAGCGTAGGGTGGGGGGATGGCTACACCTTC. Protein: CASSVGWGDGYTF.

The rearrangement uses TRBV7-2 and TRBJ2-5; TRBD2 aligns across 8 bases. J gave up 7 bases and V 6 bases, and 13 bases lay outside the gene matches. Germline V gives CDR1 SGHTA, CDR2 FQGNSA. This CDR3 is 15 amino acids long. CDR3 nucleotide sequence: TGTGCCAGCAGGCAACCCGGGGGGACTAGGGGGACCCAGTACTTC. Residues: CASRQPGGTRGTQYF.

This chain links TRBV5-1 with TRBJ2-3; 7 bases are shared with TRBD2. The CDR3 loop spans 16 amino acids. The germline V gene encodes CDR1 SGHRS and CDR2 YFSETQ. V trimming: 0 bases; J trimming: 4 bases; junction bases outside the gene matches: 8. The CDR3 region has the DNA TGCGCCAGCAGCTTGGCCGGCGGGGGAGGGTCAGATACGCAGTATTTT. Its protein product is CASSLAGGGGSDTQYF.

The rearrangement joins TRBV4-1 to TRBJ1-5; D call uncertain. With 1 base removed from V and 4 bases from J, the gap between germline ends came to 5 bases. This CDR3 has 13 residues. CDR1 is MGHRA, CDR2 YSYEKL, per germline. The CDR3 sequence: CASSQVLNQPQHF. Here the CDR3 DNA reads TGCGCCAGCAGCCAAGTTCTGAATCAGCCCCAGCATTTT.

The chain has TRBV15 and TRBJ2-7; 8 nucleotides match TRBD2. CDR3 length equals 16 residues. The V gene end was trimmed by 0 bases and the J gene end by 1 base; junction bases not matched to a gene: 5. In germline, CDR1 is LNHNV, CDR2 YYDKDF (reference sequence). Here the CDR3 DNA reads TGTGCCACCAGCAGAGATCGGGGGGGCCCGTCCTACGAGCAGTACTTC. Translation gives CATSRDRGGPSYEQYF.

The DNA for the CDR3 is TGTGCCAGCAAACCCACCGGCAGCGGGGAGTACTTC. This encodes CASKPTGSGEYF. J is TRBJ2-7 and V is TRBV28; the match to TRBD2 covers 7 bases. Germline trimming cut 7 bases from V and 11 bases from J; bases unmatched to any gene: 11. Germline V gene data show CDR1 as MDHEN and CDR2 as SYDVKM. The CDR3 loop spans 12 amino acids. The complete variable domain, with remaining parts taken from reference TRBV28 and TRBJ2-7, reads DVKVTQSSRYLVKRTGEKVFLECVQDMDHENMFWYRQDPGLGLRLIYFSYDVKMKEKGDIPEGYSVSREKKERFSLILESASTNQTSMYLCASKPTGSGEYFGPGTRLTVT.

The V gene is TRBV7-9, the J gene TRBJ1-2; 7 bases fit TRBD1. Germline values: CDR1 SEHNR, CDR2 FQNEAQ (reference sequence). V gave up 5 bases and J gave up 7 bases; unmatched junction bases: 7. The CDR3 has 13 residues. The CDR3 loop reads CASSDRQGGGYTF. In DNA, the CDR3 is TGTGCCAGCAGCGACCGACAGGGAGGTGGCTACACCTTC.

Only one count was recorded for this clone. The rearrangement joins TRBV18 to TRBJ1-2; weak D call: TRBD1 (6 bases). CDR3 length: 15 amino acids. Germline lookup yields CDR1 KGHSH and CDR2 LQKENI. The V and J ends lost 2 bases and 5 bases respectively, with 15 bases between them. CDR3 sequence: CASSPDRPSGYGYTF. As DNA, the CDR3 is TGTGCCAGCTCACCAGACAGGCCCTCGGGGTATGGCTACACCTTC.

Only one count was recorded for this clone. The chain combines TRBV6-5 with TRBJ1-1, with 8 bases matching TRBD1. V dropped 2 bases and J dropped 5; count of bases not matched to a gene: 1. This CDR3 has 13 amino acids. Germline CDR1 is MNHEY and CDR2 is SVGAGI. CDR3: CASSYGQGTEAFF. CDR3 bases: TGTGCCAGCAGTTACGGACAGGGAACTGAAGCTTTCTTT.

The V gene is TRBV11-2, the J gene TRBJ1-2, with D uncertain. Trimming removed 0 bases at V and 0 bases at J, with 11 bases between. Germline-derived CDR1 and CDR2 are SGHAT and FQNNGV. This CDR3 has 16 residues. CDR3 sequence reads: CASSLDPLIANYGYTF. CDR3 nucleotide sequence: TGTGCCAGCAGCTTAGATCCCTTAATAGCTAACTATGGCTACACCTTC.

The rearrangement uses TRBV30 and TRBJ2-7; D is unclear. This CDR3 is built from 13 residues. Germline-derived CDR1 and CDR2 are GTSNPN and SVGIG (reference sequence). Trimming stripped 3 bases from V and 6 bases from J, with 15 bases between. The CDR3 sequence: CAWSWYRPGEQYF. In DNA form, the CDR3 reads TGTGCCTGGAGCTGGTATCGTCCCGGCGAGCAGTACTTC. Filled out from reference TRBV30 and TRBJ2-7, the complete variable domain reads SQTIHQWPATLVQPVGSPLSLECTVEGTSNPNLYWYRQAAGRGLQLLFYSVGIGQISSEVPQNLSASRPQDRQFILSSKKLLLSDSGFYLCAWSWYRPGEQYFGPGTRLTVT.

This chain uses TRBV5-1 with TRBJ2-1, with TRBD1 matching over 11 bases. This CDR3 spans 22 amino acids. Germline CDR1 is SGHRS and CDR2 is YFSETQ. J was trimmed by 3 bases and V by 2 bases; bases with no gene match: 22. The CDR3, as DNA: TGCGCCAGCAGCTTTAGAGGGAGAACCGGGACAGGGGGGCCCGGAATCTACAATGAGCAGTTCTTC. Translated: CASSFRGRTGTGGPGIYNEQFF.

The chain combines TRBV5-1 with TRBJ2-3; D is uncertain. The germline V and J ends were trimmed by 5 bases and 11 bases, with 6 bases remaining between them. CDR1 is SGHRS, CDR2 YFSETQ, per germline. The CDR3 length is 9 residues. The CDR3 bases are TGCGCCAGCAGGGCCCTGCAGTATTTT. It is translated as CASRALQYF.

This sequence joins TRBV4-3 and TRBJ2-7; D remains unclear. Germline assignment: CDR1 LGHNA and CDR2 YSLEER. CDR3 length: 14 residues. Trimming removed 0 bases at V and 5 bases at J, with 11 bases between. The CDR3 here is CASSQDRLEDEQYF. In nucleotides, the CDR3 is TGCGCCAGCAGCCAAGATAGACTGGAAGACGAGCAGTACTTC.

The gene calls are TRBV6-6 and TRBJ2-5; no definite D call. CDR3 size: 14 residues. Trimming stripped 2 bases from V and 1 base from J, with 8 bases between. CDR1 and CDR2 (germline): MNHNY, SVGAGI (reference sequence). CDR3 amino acids: CASSYGHIQETQYF. In nucleotides, the CDR3 is TGTGCCAGCAGTTACGGGCACATCCAAGAGACCCAGTACTTC.

This clone has only one observation. This rearrangement joins TRBV5-1 to TRBJ2-6; D possibly corresponds to TRBD1 (5 bases). Trimming took off 2 bases at V and 4 bases at J, with 7 bases between the two ends. Looked up from germline, CDR1 is SGHRS and CDR2 is YFSETQ. The CDR3 contains 14 residues. CDR3 coding DNA: TGCGCCAGCAGCTTCAGGGCCGGGGCCAACGTCCTGACTTTC. Translation gives CASSFRAGANVLTF.